Sequencing of this T cell receptor (beta chain) was carried out in a study of blood T cell repertoires in COVID-19. As for the study in general: Both acute and convalescent COVID-19 samples were obtained from the United States, Italy and Spain.

Methods used by the authors: Amplification of reference gene primers provided the estimated nucleated cell counts. Libraries were prepared by immunoSEQ multiplex PCR; TCRdb keeps only in-frame clonotypes and omits some of them. V, J and clone size are taken as reported in that table, and D and trimming were inferred from the DNA itself. The sample records more than 35,000 clones, approximately 90% being singletons. The clonotype was recovered from a man aged 30 to 45 with active or convalescent COVID-19. Sequenced sample: peripheral blood.

The CDR3 is CASSRAGTDTQYF. The CDR3, as DNA: TGTGCCAGCAGTCGAGCGGGGACAGATACGCAGTATTTT. The rearrangement joins TRBV6-5 to TRBJ2-3; TRBD2 matches at 7 bases. The CDR3 totals 13 residues. Trimming at V came to 5 bases and at J to 3 bases, leaving 2 bases not matched to a gene. CDR1 and CDR2 (germline): MNHEY, SVGAGI.